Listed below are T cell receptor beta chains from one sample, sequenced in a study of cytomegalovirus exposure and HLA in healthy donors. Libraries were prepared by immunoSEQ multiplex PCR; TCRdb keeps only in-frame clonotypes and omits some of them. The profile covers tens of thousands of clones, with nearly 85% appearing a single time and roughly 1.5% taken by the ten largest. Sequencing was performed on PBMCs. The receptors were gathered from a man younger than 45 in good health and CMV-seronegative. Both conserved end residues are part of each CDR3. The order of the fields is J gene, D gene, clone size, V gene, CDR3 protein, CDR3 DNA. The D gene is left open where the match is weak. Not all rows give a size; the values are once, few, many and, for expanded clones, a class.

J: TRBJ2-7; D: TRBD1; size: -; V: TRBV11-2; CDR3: CASSSPLGQGKGYEQYF; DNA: TGTGCCAGCAGCTCTCCACTCGGACAGGGGAAAGGCTACGAGCAGTACTTC
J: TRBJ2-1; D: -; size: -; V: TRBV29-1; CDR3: CSVEGQGTYNEQFF; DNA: TGCAGCGTTGAAGGTCAGGGCACCTACAATGAGCAGTTCTTC
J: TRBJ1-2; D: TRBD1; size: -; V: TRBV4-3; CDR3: CASSQSWTGGYGYTF; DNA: TGCGCCAGCAGCCAAAGCTGGACAGGAGGCTATGGCTACACCTTC
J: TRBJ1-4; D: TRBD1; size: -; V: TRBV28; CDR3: CASRTGTGGFLFF; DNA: TGTGCCAGCAGAACCGGGACAGGGGGCTTTCTGTTTTTT
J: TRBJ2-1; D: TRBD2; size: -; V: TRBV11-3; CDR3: CASSGPRVGRGNEQFF; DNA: TGTGCCAGCAGCGGACCCAGGGTGGGGAGGGGCAATGAGCAGTTCTTC
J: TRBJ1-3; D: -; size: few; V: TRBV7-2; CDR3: CASSLTDPVSGNTIYF; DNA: TGTGCCAGCAGCTTAACAGACCCCGTCTCTGGAAACACCATATATTTT
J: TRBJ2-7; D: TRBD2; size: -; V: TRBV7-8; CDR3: CASSLGDHSGEQYF; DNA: TGTGCCAGCAGCTTAGGGGACCATAGCGGGGAGCAGTACTTC
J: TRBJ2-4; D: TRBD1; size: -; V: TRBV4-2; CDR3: CASSQGTGVDSIQYF; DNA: TGTGCCAGCAGCCAAGGGACAGGGGTGGATAGCATTCAGTACTTC
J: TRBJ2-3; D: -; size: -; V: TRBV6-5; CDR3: CASSFDPVSDTQYF; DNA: TGTGCCAGCAGTTTCGACCCCGTTAGCGATACGCAGTATTTT
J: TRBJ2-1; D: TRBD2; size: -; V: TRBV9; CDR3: CASSVSGLPYNEQFF; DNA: TGTGCCAGCAGCGTATCGGGACTACCTTACAATGAGCAGTTCTTC
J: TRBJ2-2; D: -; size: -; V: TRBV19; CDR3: CASRGGNTGELFF; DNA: TGTGCCAGTAGAGGCGGAAACACCGGGGAGCTGTTTTTT
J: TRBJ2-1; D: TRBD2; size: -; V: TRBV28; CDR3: CASRGTSGGEGEQFF; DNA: TGTGCCAGCCGGGGGACTAGCGGGGGGGAAGGTGAGCAGTTCTTC
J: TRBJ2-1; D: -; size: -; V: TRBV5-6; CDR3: CASSLFRPSSYNEQFF; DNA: TGTGCCAGCAGCTTATTCCGGCCTAGCTCCTACAATGAGCAGTTCTTC
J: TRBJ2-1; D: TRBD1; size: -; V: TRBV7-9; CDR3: CASSLFKGAIYNEQFF; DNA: TGTGCCAGCAGCTTATTTAAGGGGGCCATATACAATGAGCAGTTCTTC
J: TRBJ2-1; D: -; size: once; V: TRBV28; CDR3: CASSSGVGRWDEQFF; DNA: TGTGCCAGCAGTTCAGGGGTTGGTAGGTGGGATGAGCAGTTCTTC
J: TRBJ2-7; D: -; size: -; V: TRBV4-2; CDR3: CASSLSRSEQYF; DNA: TGTGCCAGCAGCTTGTCGCGTTCCGAGCAGTACTTC
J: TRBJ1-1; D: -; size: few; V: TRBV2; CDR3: CASSQGMNTEAFF; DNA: TGTGCCAGCTCGCAGGGGATGAACACTGAAGCTTTCTTT
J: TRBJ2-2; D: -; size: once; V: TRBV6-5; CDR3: CASSYSPGNTGELFF; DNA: TGTGCCAGCAGTTACTCCCCAGGGAACACCGGGGAGCTGTTTTTT
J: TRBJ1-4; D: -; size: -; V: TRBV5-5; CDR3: CASSFDTYEKLFF; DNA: TGTGCCAGCAGCTTCGACACGTATGAAAAACTGTTTTTT
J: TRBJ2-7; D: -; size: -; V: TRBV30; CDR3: CAWSIQYSSYEQYF; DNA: TGTGCCTGGAGTATCCAATACAGCTCCTACGAGCAGTACTTC
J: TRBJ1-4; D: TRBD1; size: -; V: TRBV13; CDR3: CASSLGQGASWEKLFF; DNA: TGTGCCAGCAGCTTAGGTCAGGGGGCCTCTTGGGAAAAACTGTTTTTT